These 20 T cell receptor beta chains were all obtained from the same sample, sequenced in a study of CD8+CD57+ T cells in acquired aplastic anemia. Genomic DNA, serving as template, underwent TCR beta VDJ and CDR3 profiling. TCRdb ran MiXCR on the reads and lists one entry per CDR3 protein. In the table there are about 400,000 distinct CDR3 sequences, 55% to 70% of which are singletons. Sequencing was carried out using sorted CD4+, CD8+, or CD8+CD57+ T cells (not recorded which) from PBMCs. All receptors come from a human donor in good health, serving as a control.

This clonotype was observed at least ten times. The chain combines TRBV6-5 with TRBJ1-1, with TRBD1 as a possible D gene (5 bases). Deletions cut 5 bases from V and 0 bases from J, with 10 bases between. CDR3 size: 14 residues. Germline CDR1 is MNHEY and CDR2 is SVGAGI. CDR3 protein: CASSRRAMNTEAFF. CDR3 nucleotides: TGTGCCAGCAGTCGCAGGGCTATGAACACTGAAGCTTTCTTT.

This clonotype showed up just a few times. The V call is TRBV5-1, the J call TRBJ1-2; TRBD1 might be the D (5 bases). The V and J ends lost 4 bases and 2 bases respectively, with 12 bases between them. The CDR3 consists of 14 residues. Germline CDR1 SGHRS, CDR2 YFSETQ. This CDR3 is CASSEPQGNYGYTF. DNA for the CDR3: TGCGCCAGCAGCGAACCCCAGGGAAACTATGGCTACACCTTC.

This chain links TRBV20-1 with TRBJ2-5; possibly TRBD1 for D (5 bases). TRBJ2-7 explains the end of the DNA better; the J call may be wrong. Germline lookup yields CDR1 DFQATT and CDR2 SNEGSKA (reference sequence). The length of the CDR3 is 16 residues. Here the CDR3 reads CSARGLRASCRYEQYF. In DNA form, the CDR3 reads TGCAGTGCTAGAGGGCTCAGGGCTAGTTGTCGGTACGAGCAGTACTTC.

J is TRBJ2-1 and V is TRBV12-3 or TRBV12-4; D remains unclear. The V gene lost 6 bases and the J gene lost 7 bases, with 19 bases spanning the gap. The CDR3 totals 15 residues. CDR3 sequence (DNA): TGTGCCAGCAGCTACTCCCTCTACAGAGCAAATGAGCAGTTCTTC. This translates into CASSYSLYRANEQFF.

This chain connects TRBV2 to TRBJ2-3; no clear D gene. Trimming stripped 6 bases from V and 5 bases from J, with 12 bases between. Germline loops: CDR1 SNHLY, CDR2 FYNNEI. This CDR3 has 13 amino acids. CDR3 sequence reads: CASSDGLEDTQYF. The CDR3 DNA reads TGTGCCAGCAGCGACGGTCTTGAAGATACGCAGTATTTT.

This clonotype was counted once. The chain recombines TRBV20-1 with TRBJ1-1; possible D gene TRBD1, 5 bases. Between the trimmed V and J ends, which lost 3 bases and 6 bases, there was a span of 17 bases. CDR3 length: 14 amino acids. CDR1 and CDR2 (germline): DFQATT, SNEGSKA (reference sequence). The CDR3 protein is CSASSGDLSSEAFF. The CDR3, as DNA: TGCAGTGCTAGTTCGGGGGATCTGAGCTCTGAAGCTTTCTTT.

The chain uses TRBV7-9 and TRBJ2-7; D is perhaps TRBD2 (6 bases). This CDR3 has 18 amino acids. Trimming cost V 2 bases and J 3 bases, with 23 bases left between them. Per the germline V gene, CDR1 is SEHNR and CDR2 is FQNEAQ (reference sequence). This CDR3 reads CASSLLKRLAIYYYEQYF. CDR3 sequence (DNA): TGTGCCAGCAGCTTATTAAAAAGGCTAGCGATTTACTACTACGAGCAGTACTTC.

A word on this clonotype: One junction end disagrees with the germline gene, perhaps due to a read error. The rearrangement joins TRBV5-1 to TRBJ2-4; tentatively, D is TRBD2 (6 bases). Per germline, CDR1 SGHRS and CDR2 YFSETQ. The CDR3 runs to 15 residues. For the CDR3, the DNA is TGTGCCAGCACGGGGAGGAGACCCAGTGCAAACATTCAGTACTTC. Amino acid sequence: CASTGRRPSANIQYF.

The J gene is TRBJ1-1, the V gene TRBV2; 9 nucleotides align to TRBD1. The V segment lost 6 bases and the J segment 11 bases; nucleotides outside the gene matches: 13. The germline gives CDR1 SNHLY, CDR2 FYNNEI. The CDR3 has 14 amino acids. The CDR3 DNA follows: TGTGCCAGCAGCTGGGGGACAGGGAGGGCTGCTGCTTTCTTT. Translation gives CASSWGTGRAAAFF.

The chain uses TRBV7-9 and TRBJ1-3; D possibly corresponds to TRBD1 (6 bases). Between the trimmed V and J ends, which lost 4 bases and 16 bases, there was a span of 26 bases. CDR3 size: 15 residues. The V gene's germline CDR1 is SEHNR and CDR2 FQNEAQ (reference sequence). The CDR3 sequence: CASSSSRDTEAFFYF. The CDR3 DNA sequence: TGTGCCAGCAGCTCATCCAGGGACACTGAAGCTTTCTTTTATTTT.

In its sample, this clonotype was seen many times. This chain joins TRBV3-1 and TRBJ1-2; weak D call: TRBD1 (6 bases). Trimming took 6 bases from V and 0 from J, leaving 17 bases between them. CDR1 and CDR2 from the germline V gene are LGHDT and YNNKEL (reference sequence). This CDR3 is built from 16 residues. The chain's CDR3 is CASSQPAGETNYGYTF. CDR3 nucleotide sequence: TGTGCCAGCAGTCAACCGGCAGGGGAGACTAACTATGGCTACACCTTC.

About this clonotype: This CDR3 fails to terminate in the conserved phenylalanine or tryptophan, so it likely reflects a read error. The DNA is omitted, as the CDR3 cannot be located on it reliably, and the CDR3 follows TCRdb's listing. The chain combines TRBV19 with TRBJ2-5; TRBD1, the table's D call, lacks a check against the DNA. Per the germline V gene, CDR1 is LNHDA and CDR2 is SQIVND (reference sequence). A total of 15 residues make up the CDR3, ends included. The CDR3 region is CASSIGQGFDYTFDS.

The rearrangement joins TRBV7-2 to TRBJ2-7, with D perhaps matching TRBD2 (5 bases). The V gene lost 1 base and the J gene lost 10 bases, with 20 bases spanning the gap. Per the germline V gene, CDR1 is SGHTA and CDR2 is FQGNSA. CDR3 size: 15 residues. The CDR3 DNA sequence: TGTGCCAGCAGCTTAGACCAAGGAGGCAATCACGCCCAGTACTTC. The encoded protein is CASSLDQGGNHAQYF.

The chain carries TRBV20-1 and TRBJ2-2, with D possibly matching TRBD2 (7 bases). Trimming pared 1 base from V and 4 bases from J, leaving 19 bases between. The germline V gene has CDR1 DFQATT and CDR2 SNEGSKA (reference sequence). The CDR3 is 17 residues long. The DNA for the CDR3 is TGCAGTGCTAGAGTCGTCGGGGGGCCTCGGGGCACCGGGGAGCTGTTTTTT. Translated: CSARVVGGPRGTGELFF.

This rearrangement joins TRBV29-1 to TRBJ1-5; D unclear. V was cut by 0 bases and J by 2 bases, with 5 bases left in between. The CDR3 totals 13 residues. Per germline, CDR1 SQVTM and CDR2 ANQGSEA. The CDR3 region has the DNA TGCAGCGTTGAAGAGACGGGCAATCAGCCCCAGCATTTT. Translated: CSVEETGNQPQHF.

This chain connects TRBV20-1 to TRBJ1-4; D is undetermined. Between the trimmed V and J ends, which lost 2 bases and 12 bases, there was a span of 16 bases. Germline V gene data show CDR1 as DFQATT and CDR2 as SNEGSKA (reference sequence). The CDR3 loop spans 13 amino acids. The CDR3 coding sequence is TGCAGTGCTAGAAGCGCAGCACCCAATCAACTGTTTTTT. Amino acids: CSARSAAPNQLFF.

This clonotype showed up many times. The chain couples TRBV7-8 to TRBJ1-4; no reliable D call. V was pared by 0 bases and J by 6 bases, with 8 bases between. This CDR3 has 14 residues. Germline V CDR1 and CDR2: SGHVS, FQNEAQ. The CDR3 spells CASSLAGHYEKLFF. In DNA form, the CDR3 reads TGTGCCAGCAGCTTAGCGGGCCACTATGAAAAACTGTTTTTT.

This chain joins TRBV11-2 and TRBJ2-5, with D perhaps matching TRBD1 (6 bases). The CDR3 sequence is 15 residues long. Germline assignment: CDR1 SGHAT and CDR2 FQNNGV. Trimming took 5 bases from V and 8 from J, leaving 21 bases between them. The CDR3: CASSAGDTAVVTQYF. CDR3 DNA: TGTGCCAGCAGCGCAGGGGACACAGCGGTAGTTACCCAGTACTTC.

On this clonotype: A read error may produce the germline difference seen at one junction end. The chain has TRBV5-1 and TRBJ1-1, with unresolved D. This CDR3 has 14 amino acids. The germline V gene encodes CDR1 SGHRS and CDR2 YFSETQ. The CDR3 nucleotides are TGTGCCAGCAGCTTACTTTATGGGAAGAATGAAGCTTTCTTT. Translated, it gives CASSLLYGKNEAFF. The whole variable domain, filled in from reference TRBV5-1 and TRBJ1-1, reads KAGVTQTPRYLIKTRGQQVTLSCSPISGHRSVSWYQQTPGQGLQFLFEYFSETQRNKGNFPGRFSGRQFSNSRSEMNVSTLELGDSALYLCASSLLYGKNEAFFGQGTRLTVV.

V usage is TRBV5-1 and J usage is TRBJ1-1; TRBD1 agrees at 7 bases. CDR3 size: 15 residues. V lost 2 bases and J lost 6; bases outside the gene matches: 10. The V gene's germline CDR1 is SGHRS and CDR2 YFSETQ. This CDR3 is CASSLGGTEFPEAFF. CDR3 bases: TGCGCCAGCAGCTTAGGCGGGACAGAGTTTCCTGAAGCTTTCTTT.